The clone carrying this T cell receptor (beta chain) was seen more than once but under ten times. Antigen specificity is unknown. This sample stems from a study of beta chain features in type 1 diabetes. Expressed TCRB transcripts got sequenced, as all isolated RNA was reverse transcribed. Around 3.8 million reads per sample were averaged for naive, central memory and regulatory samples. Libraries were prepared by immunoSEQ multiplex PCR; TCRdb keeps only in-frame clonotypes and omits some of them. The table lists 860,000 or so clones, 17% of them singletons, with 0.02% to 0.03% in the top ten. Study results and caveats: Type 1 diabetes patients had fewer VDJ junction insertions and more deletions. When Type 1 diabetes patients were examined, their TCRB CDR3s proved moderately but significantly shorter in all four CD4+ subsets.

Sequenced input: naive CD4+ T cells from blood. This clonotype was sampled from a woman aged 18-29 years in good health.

The CDR3 DNA sequence: TGTGCCAGCTCACCTATGGGACAGGGGGCCTACGAGCAGTACTTC. It yields the protein CASSPMGQGAYEQYF. This chain joins TRBV18 and TRBJ2-7; 11 nucleotides match TRBD1. This CDR3 spans 15 amino acids. Losses at the gene ends were 3 bases for V and 2 bases for J; bases not matched to a gene: 3. Per the germline V gene, CDR1 is KGHSH and CDR2 is LQKENI. Based on the CDR3 plus reference TRBV18 and TRBJ2-7, the full variable domain is NAGVMQNPRHLVRRRGQEARLRCSPMKGHSHVYWYRQLPEEGLKFMVYLQKENIIDESGMPKERFSAEFPKEGPSILRIQQVVRGDSAAYFCASSPMGQGAYEQYFGPGTRLTVT.